This is a list of T cell receptor beta chains from one sample in a study of identical twins. TCRdb called the 5' RACE reads again in MiXCR, with one record for every CDR3 protein. This table has roughly 190,000 distinct CDR3 sequences, more than 15% appearing once. A further study also used this sample, focusing on T cells expressing NK-cell markers.

Material: CD8+ T cells sorted from blood. The receptors originated from a woman between 18 and 29 years old in good health. Each CDR3 is given with its conserved first and last residue. Each record gives: clone size, V gene, CDR3 length, J gene, D gene, CDR3 protein, CDR3 DNA. A D gene is named only where the DNA matches it firmly. Size values are once, few and many counts, or a class for expanded clones, and some rows have none.

abundance: .; v_gene: TRBV12-3/TRBV12-4; len: 16; j_gene: TRBJ2-3; d_gene: TRBD2; CDR3aa: CASSYRLAGTSDTQYF; CDR3nt: TGTGCCAGCAGTTACAGACTAGCAGGAACCTCAGATACGCAGTATTTT
abundance: few; v_gene: TRBV20-1; len: 16; j_gene: TRBJ2-7; d_gene: TRBD2; CDR3aa: CSARDPASGHFYEQYF; CDR3nt: TGCAGTGCTAGAGATCCGGCTAGCGGACACTTCTACGAGCAGTACTTC
abundance: .; v_gene: TRBV6-1; len: 15; j_gene: TRBJ2-7; d_gene: .; CDR3aa: CASDYVRWARDEQYF; CDR3nt: TGTGCCAGCGATTATGTTCGATGGGCGAGGGACGAGCAGTACTTC
abundance: .; v_gene: TRBV11-3; len: 14; j_gene: TRBJ1-2; d_gene: .; CDR3aa: CASSYRQANYGYTF; CDR3nt: TGTGCCAGCAGCTACCGACAGGCTAACTATGGCTACACCTTC
abundance: few; v_gene: TRBV11-2; len: 13; j_gene: TRBJ2-1; d_gene: .; CDR3aa: CASKAALYNEQFF; CDR3nt: TGTGCCAGCAAGGCGGCTCTATACAATGAGCAGTTCTTC
abundance: few; v_gene: TRBV4-3; len: 16; j_gene: TRBJ2-1; d_gene: TRBD2; CDR3aa: CASSQDYGGRAHEQFF; CDR3nt: TGCGCCAGCAGCCAAGATTACGGCGGGAGGGCCCATGAGCAGTTCTTC
abundance: .; v_gene: TRBV3-1; len: 15; j_gene: TRBJ2-3; d_gene: TRBD1; CDR3aa: CASSRLGQGTDTQYF; CDR3nt: TGTGCCAGCAGCCGTCTGGGACAGGGGACAGATACGCAGTATTTT
abundance: .; v_gene: TRBV29-1; len: 15; j_gene: TRBJ2-1; d_gene: .; CDR3aa: CSVEADRTSYNEQFF; CDR3nt: TGCAGCGTTGAAGCCGACAGAACTTCCTACAATGAGCAGTTCTTC
abundance: many; v_gene: TRBV12-3/TRBV12-4; len: 15; j_gene: TRBJ2-1; d_gene: TRBD2; CDR3aa: CASSLKGGRNNEQFF; CDR3nt: TGTGCCAGCAGTTTAAAGGGAGGGAGGAACAATGAGCAGTTCTTC
abundance: .; v_gene: TRBV27; len: 15; j_gene: TRBJ1-1; d_gene: .; CDR3aa: CASSLGRGGHTEAFF; CDR3nt: TGTGCCAGCAGTTTGGGCAGGGGAGGTCACACTGAAGCTTTCTTT
abundance: few; v_gene: TRBV29-1; len: 12; j_gene: TRBJ1-3; d_gene: .; CDR3aa: CSEESGGNTIYF; CDR3nt: TGCAGCGAAGAATCGGGCGGAAACACCATATATTTT
abundance: few; v_gene: TRBV3-1; len: 17; j_gene: TRBJ1-1; d_gene: .; CDR3aa: CASSQDPEGSLNTEAFF; CDR3nt: TGTGCCAGCAGCCAAGATCCCGAAGGCAGCCTGAACACTGAAGCTTTCTTT
abundance: .; v_gene: TRBV9; len: 15; j_gene: TRBJ2-7; d_gene: .; CDR3aa: CASSVGDGPNYEQYF; CDR3nt: TGTGCCAGCAGCGTGGGAGACGGCCCCAACTACGAGCAGTACTTC
abundance: few; v_gene: TRBV3-1; len: 15; j_gene: TRBJ2-1; d_gene: TRBD2; CDR3aa: CASSQAGGPRNEQFF; CDR3nt: TGTGCCAGCAGCCAAGCGGGGGGGCCGAGGAATGAGCAGTTCTTC
abundance: many; v_gene: TRBV12-3/TRBV12-4; len: 12; j_gene: TRBJ2-7; d_gene: TRBD2; CDR3aa: CASRAGGIEQYF; CDR3nt: TGTGCCAGCAGGGCGGGGGGAATCGAGCAGTACTTC
abundance: few; v_gene: TRBV5-1; len: 14; j_gene: TRBJ2-5; d_gene: .; CDR3aa: CASSLDGGLETQYF; CDR3nt: TGCGCCAGCAGCTTGGACGGGGGGCTGGAGACCCAGTACTTC
abundance: .; v_gene: TRBV27; len: 13; j_gene: TRBJ2-1; d_gene: .; CDR3aa: CASSHLGKSEQFF; CDR3nt: TGTGCCAGCAGTCACCTCGGTAAGAGTGAGCAGTTCTTC
abundance: few; v_gene: TRBV7-9; len: 15; j_gene: TRBJ2-3; d_gene: .; CDR3aa: CASTQRQTHTDTQYF; CDR3nt: TGTGCCAGCACCCAGAGACAGACCCACACAGATACGCAGTATTTT
abundance: .; v_gene: TRBV6-2/TRBV6-3; len: 16; j_gene: TRBJ2-7; d_gene: TRBD2; CDR3aa: CASKLTRGGTSYEQYF; CDR3nt: TGTGCCAGCAAATTAACGCGGGGGGGGACATCCTACGAGCAGTACTTC
abundance: few; v_gene: TRBV11-2; len: 16; j_gene: TRBJ2-2; d_gene: .; CDR3aa: CASSLPRGRGTGELFF; CDR3nt: TGTGCCAGCAGCCTCCCCAGGGGACGAGGCACCGGGGAGCTGTTTTTT
abundance: .; v_gene: TRBV11-3; len: 23; j_gene: TRBJ2-3; d_gene: TRBD2; CDR3aa: CASSVDGGRLWTSGRAGRDTQYF; CDR3nt: TGTGCCAGCAGCGTCGATGGGGGCAGGTTGTGGACTAGCGGGAGGGCCGGTAGAGATACGCAGTATTTT
abundance: once; v_gene: TRBV10-3; len: 16; j_gene: TRBJ2-2; d_gene: .; CDR3aa: CAISDGGRGVVGELFF; CDR3nt: TGTGCCATCAGTGATGGTGGCAGGGGCGTAGTCGGGGAGCTGTTTTTT
abundance: few; v_gene: TRBV11-2; len: 18; j_gene: TRBJ2-1; d_gene: TRBD1; CDR3aa: CASSTGAIALYSYNEQFF; CDR3nt: TGTGCCAGCAGCACAGGGGCCATTGCCTTGTACTCCTACAATGAGCAGTTCTTC
abundance: many; v_gene: TRBV3-1; len: 13; j_gene: TRBJ1-1; d_gene: TRBD1; CDR3aa: CASSPGGWTEAFF; CDR3nt: TGTGCCAGCAGCCCAGGGGGATGGACTGAAGCTTTCTTT
abundance: few; v_gene: TRBV6-1; len: 15; j_gene: TRBJ2-6; d_gene: .; CDR3aa: CASSEEEGGANVLTF; CDR3nt: TGTGCCAGCAGTGAAGAGGAGGGTGGGGCCAACGTCCTGACTTTC
abundance: .; v_gene: TRBV7-9; len: 16; j_gene: TRBJ2-7; d_gene: TRBD2; CDR3aa: CASSLGASGPTYEQYF; CDR3nt: TGTGCCAGCAGCTTAGGGGCTAGCGGACCCACCTACGAGCAGTACTTC
abundance: many; v_gene: TRBV6-2/TRBV6-3; len: 16; j_gene: TRBJ2-1; d_gene: TRBD2; CDR3aa: CASSSAFGGRRNEQFF; CDR3nt: TGTGCCAGCAGTTCGGCCTTTGGCGGGAGGAGAAATGAGCAGTTCTTC
abundance: medium-sized; v_gene: TRBV24-1; len: 12; j_gene: TRBJ2-1; d_gene: .; CDR3aa: CATSDSANEQFF; CDR3nt: TGTGCCACCAGTGACTCAGCAAATGAGCAGTTCTTC
abundance: few; v_gene: TRBV6-4; len: 15; j_gene: TRBJ2-2; d_gene: TRBD2; CDR3aa: CASSDRWGGTGELFF; CDR3nt: TGTGCCAGCAGTGATCGATGGGGGGGCACCGGGGAGCTGTTTTTT
abundance: .; v_gene: TRBV6-6; len: 13; j_gene: TRBJ2-7; d_gene: .; CDR3aa: CASSLLKAYEQYF; CDR3nt: TGTGCCAGCAGCCTTCTAAAGGCCTACGAGCAGTACTTC
abundance: many; v_gene: TRBV2; len: 14; j_gene: TRBJ2-7; d_gene: .; CDR3aa: CASRLQGATYEQYF; CDR3nt: TGTGCCAGCAGGCTTCAGGGAGCAACCTACGAGCAGTACTTC
abundance: few; v_gene: TRBV5-6; len: 12; j_gene: TRBJ2-1; d_gene: .; CDR3aa: CASSMDSNEQFF; CDR3nt: TGTGCCAGCAGCATGGACAGCAATGAGCAGTTCTTC
abundance: few; v_gene: TRBV9; len: 13; j_gene: TRBJ2-3; d_gene: .; CDR3aa: CASSVESPDTQYF; CDR3nt: TGTGCCAGCAGCGTAGAATCCCCAGATACGCAGTATTTT
abundance: .; v_gene: TRBV4-3; len: 15; j_gene: TRBJ1-1; d_gene: .; CDR3aa: CASSQSRVMNTEAFF; CDR3nt: TGCGCCAGCAGCCAAAGCAGGGTTATGAACACTGAAGCTTTCTTT
abundance: .; v_gene: TRBV30; len: 11; j_gene: TRBJ2-7; d_gene: .; CDR3aa: CAWSKTYEQYF; CDR3nt: TGTGCCTGGAGCAAAACCTACGAGCAGTACTTC
abundance: few; v_gene: TRBV29-1; len: 13; j_gene: TRBJ2-7; d_gene: TRBD2; CDR3aa: CSVDGLAGAEQYF; CDR3nt: TGCAGCGTTGACGGCCTAGCGGGGGCAGAGCAGTACTTC
abundance: .; v_gene: TRBV9; len: 12; j_gene: TRBJ2-3; d_gene: .; CDR3aa: CASGEGSDTQYF; CDR3nt: TGTGCCAGCGGGGAAGGATCAGATACGCAGTATTTT
abundance: many; v_gene: TRBV12-3/TRBV12-4; len: 17; j_gene: TRBJ2-7; d_gene: TRBD1; CDR3aa: CASSRDRVNTGIYEQYF; CDR3nt: TGTGCCAGCAGCCGGGACAGGGTAAATACGGGGATCTACGAGCAGTACTTC
abundance: few; v_gene: TRBV18; len: 13; j_gene: TRBJ2-1; d_gene: .; CDR3aa: CASAGTDDNEQFF; CDR3nt: TGTGCCAGCGCCGGGACTGATGACAATGAGCAGTTCTTC
abundance: few; v_gene: TRBV7-9; len: 15; j_gene: TRBJ1-1; d_gene: .; CDR3aa: CASSLEGPRTPEAFF; CDR3nt: TGTGCCAGCAGCTTAGAGGGACCGAGGACTCCTGAAGCTTTCTTT
abundance: .; v_gene: TRBV12-3/TRBV12-4; len: 12; j_gene: TRBJ2-2; d_gene: TRBD1; CDR3aa: CASDRGDGELFF; CDR3nt: TGTGCCAGTGACAGGGGGGACGGGGAGCTGTTTTTT
abundance: many; v_gene: TRBV29-1; len: 12; j_gene: TRBJ2-5; d_gene: .; CDR3aa: CSVEERPATQYF; CDR3nt: TGCAGCGTTGAAGAACGGCCCGCGACCCAGTACTTC
abundance: .; v_gene: TRBV30; len: 13; j_gene: TRBJ1-1; d_gene: TRBD1; CDR3aa: CAWSVTGLTEAFF; CDR3nt: TGTGCCTGGAGTGTGACAGGGTTGACTGAAGCTTTCTTT
abundance: .; v_gene: TRBV12-3/TRBV12-4; len: 15; j_gene: TRBJ2-5; d_gene: TRBD1; CDR3aa: CASRMTGVLVETQYF; CDR3nt: TGTGCCAGCAGGATGACAGGGGTTCTTGTCGAGACCCAGTACTTC
abundance: .; v_gene: TRBV27; len: 13; j_gene: TRBJ1-4; d_gene: .; CDR3aa: CASRLMGAEKLFF; CDR3nt: TGTGCCAGCCGCCTTATGGGGGCTGAAAAACTGTTTTTT